The source of this T cell receptor beta chain is a study of CD8 T cells in Susac syndrome. General study points: As the study acknowledged, the number of individuals who were part of its TCR sequencing and HLA analysis was relatively small.

Healthy donors served as the controls. They were matched for age and sex. The authors negatively isolated CD8+ and CD4+ T cells and FACS-enriched TEMRA cells. Reverse transcription of roughly 0.45 to 1 ug RNA was performed with random hexamers. immunoSEQ multiplex PCR amplified TCR beta CDR3 across 54 Vbeta, 13 Jbeta. TCRdb recomputed calls from the immunoSEQ multiplex PCR reads with MiXCR, one row per CDR3 protein. Here the sample spans roughly 190,000 distinct CDR3 sequences, over 85% being singletons. For this clonotype: What it binds is not known.

This CDR3 is built from 11 residues. The V and J ends lost 5 bases and 16 bases respectively, with 15 bases between them. CDR1 and CDR2 (germline): MNHEY, SVGEGT. Sequenced material: CD4+ T cells from PBMCs. V is TRBV6-2 or TRBV6-3 and J is TRBJ2-1; weak D call: TRBD1 (5 bases). The TCR sequence derives from a human donor in good health. This chain's CDR3 is CASSQGQFCFF. In DNA, the CDR3 is TGTGCCAGCAGTCAGGGCCAGTTTTGTTTCTTC.